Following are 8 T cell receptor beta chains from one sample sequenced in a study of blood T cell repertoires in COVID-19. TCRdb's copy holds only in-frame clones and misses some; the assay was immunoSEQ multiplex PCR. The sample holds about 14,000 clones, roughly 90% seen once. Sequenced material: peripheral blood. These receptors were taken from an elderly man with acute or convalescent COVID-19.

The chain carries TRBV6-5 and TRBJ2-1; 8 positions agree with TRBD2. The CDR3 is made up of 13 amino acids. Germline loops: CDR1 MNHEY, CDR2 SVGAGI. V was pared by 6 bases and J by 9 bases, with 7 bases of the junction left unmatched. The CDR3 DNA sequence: TGTGCCAGCAGAGCTAGCGGGTTGGTTGAGCAGTTCTTC. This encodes CASRASGLVEQFF.

Written as DNA, the CDR3 is TGTGCCAGCAGCCGAAGGACAGGGGGTTTCGAGCAGTTCTTC. Translated: CASSRRTGGFEQFF. V usage is TRBV3-1 (or the pseudogene TRBV3-2) and J usage is TRBJ2-1, with TRBD1 matching 10 bases. The CDR3 has 14 residues. Germline V gives CDR1 LGHDT, CDR2 YNNKEL (reference sequence). With 4 bases clipped from V and 10 bases from J, the junction kept 7 bases outside the gene matches.

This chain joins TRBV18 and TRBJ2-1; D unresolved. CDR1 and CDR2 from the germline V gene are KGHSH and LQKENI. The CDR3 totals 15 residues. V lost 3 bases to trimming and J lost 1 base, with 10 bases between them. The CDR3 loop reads CASSPSHRSYNEQFF. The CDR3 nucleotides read TGTGCCAGCTCACCTTCTCATCGGTCCTACAATGAGCAGTTCTTC.

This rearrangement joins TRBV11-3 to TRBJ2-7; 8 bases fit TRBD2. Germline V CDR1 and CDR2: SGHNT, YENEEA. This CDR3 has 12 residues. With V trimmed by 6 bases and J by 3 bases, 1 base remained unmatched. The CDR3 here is CASRAGDYEQYF. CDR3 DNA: TGTGCCAGCAGAGCGGGAGACTACGAGCAGTACTTC.

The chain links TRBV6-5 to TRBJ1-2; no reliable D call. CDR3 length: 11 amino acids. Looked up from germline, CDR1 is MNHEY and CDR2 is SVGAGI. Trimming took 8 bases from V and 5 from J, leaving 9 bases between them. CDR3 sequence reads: CASGDFYGYTF. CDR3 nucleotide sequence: TGTGCCAGCGGAGACTTTTATGGCTACACCTTC.

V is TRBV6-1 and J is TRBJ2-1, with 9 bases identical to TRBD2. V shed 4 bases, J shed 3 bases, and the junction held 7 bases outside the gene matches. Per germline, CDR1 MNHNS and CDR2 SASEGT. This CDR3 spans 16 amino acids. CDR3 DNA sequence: TGTGCCAGCAGTGTGCGCGGGGGGGCGGTCTACAATGAGCAGTTCTTC. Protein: CASSVRGGAVYNEQFF.

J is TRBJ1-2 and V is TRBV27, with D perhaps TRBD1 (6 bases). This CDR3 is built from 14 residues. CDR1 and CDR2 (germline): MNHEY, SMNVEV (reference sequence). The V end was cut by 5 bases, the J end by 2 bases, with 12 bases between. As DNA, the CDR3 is TGTGCCAGCAGTCGGTCGGGGGGCAACTATGGCTACACCTTC. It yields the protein CASSRSGGNYGYTF.

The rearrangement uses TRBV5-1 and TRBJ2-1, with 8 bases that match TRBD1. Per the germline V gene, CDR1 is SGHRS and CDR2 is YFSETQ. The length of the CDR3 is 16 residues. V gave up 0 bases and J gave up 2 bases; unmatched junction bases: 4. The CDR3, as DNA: TGCGCCAGCAGCTTGGATGGGACAGGAGCCTACAATGAGCAGTTCTTC. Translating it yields CASSLDGTGAYNEQFF. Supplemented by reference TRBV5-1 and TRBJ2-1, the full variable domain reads KAGVTQTPRYLIKTRGQQVTLSCSPISGHRSVSWYQQTPGQGLQFLFEYFSETQRNKGNFPGRFSGRQFSNSRSEMNVSTLELGDSALYLCASSLDGTGAYNEQFFGPGTRLTVL.